This T cell receptor beta chain was sequenced in a study of blood T cell repertoires in COVID-19. Trimming pared 0 bases from V and 0 bases from J, leaving 13 bases between. The germline V gene has CDR1 ENHRY and CDR2 SYGVKD. The CDR3 length is 17 residues. The method was immunoSEQ multiplex PCR; TCRdb's version includes in-frame clones alone and lacks a portion of them. The table includes 100,000 or so clones, about nine tenths detected once. The sequence was obtained from a man in his 70s with acute or convalescent COVID-19. Sequenced material: peripheral blood. This sequence joins TRBV10-3 and TRBJ2-3, with D tentatively TRBD2 (6 bases). The CDR3 DNA is TGTGCCATCAGTGAGTCGGTCGGAGGGTTTAGCACAGATACGCAGTATTTT. Its translation: CAISESVGGFSTDTQYF.